This T cell receptor (beta chain) was captured by sequencing in a study of blood T cell repertoires in COVID-19. Study-level background: Samples representing acute and convalescent COVID-19 were sourced from the United States, Italy and Spain. T cells, B-cell-depleted T cells, or PBMCs supplied cDNA or gDNA.

The CDR3 runs to 14 residues. Germline loops: CDR1 KGHDR, CDR2 SFDVKD. V lost 12 bases, J lost 1 base, and 16 bases lay in between. Methods used by the authors: Nucleated cell number was recorded as an estimate derived from reference gene primer amplification. TCRdb's table, derived via immunoSEQ multiplex PCR, lists solely in-frame clones and lacks some. The V and J calls and clone size are taken from that table; D and trimming were inferred from the DNA. The sample has 200,000 to 250,000 clones; approximately 80% are singletons. The rearrangement joins TRBV24-1 to TRBJ2-3; D possibly corresponds to TRBD2 (5 bases). The sequence was collected from an elderly man with acute or convalescent COVID-19. The sample comprised peripheral blood. The CDR3 coding sequence is TGTGCCGTCAACGGGCTAGCTGGCACAGATACGCAGTATTTT. Amino acids: CAVNGLAGTDTQYF.